This record covers a single T cell receptor beta chain. Its antigen is unidentified. These data come from a study of T cell repertoires in cytomegalovirus infection. Study at large: Shared public TCR beta signatures pointed to both CMV infection and a matching HLA type. The study, taken as a whole, reports: Adding up the frequency of public TCR beta families identified people who carried CMV plus the relevant HLA. Dominating the ex vivo response were HLA-C-restricted CMV-specific TCR beta clonotypes.

TCRdb re-called the reads with MiXCR, one entry per CDR3 protein. Among around 530,000 distinct CDR3 sequences listed, approximately 25% were seen once. V was trimmed by 1 base and J by 9 bases, leaving 13 bases between them. The CDR3 runs to 14 residues. Germline V gives CDR1 SGHDN, CDR2 FVKESK. The chain carries TRBV14 and TRBJ1-5; perhaps TRBD1 as D (5 bases). Material: PBMCs. The clonotype was recovered from a human donor in good health (CMV status not recorded). Some clones in this sample may be carry-over from other donors' samples. The CDR3 protein is CASSQGGRGLPQHF. The CDR3 DNA sequence: TGTGCCAGCAGCCAAGGGGGAAGGGGTCTGCCCCAGCATTTT.